The source of this TCR beta chain is a study of T cell changes during pregnancy in multiple sclerosis. V lost 5 bases, J lost 3 bases, and 11 bases lay in between. This CDR3 contains 13 residues. CDR1 and CDR2 from the germline V gene are SGHVS and FNYEAQ. Generated by immunoSEQ multiplex PCR, the TCRdb table keeps only in-frame clones and is missing some. Of 40,000 or so clones in the sample, 89% were seen once. The specimen comprised CD4+ T cells from peripheral blood mononuclear cells, sampled in the first trimester of pregnancy. V usage is TRBV7-6 and J usage is TRBJ2-7; possibly TRBD2 for D (5 bases). This clonotype originated in a female donor with multiple sclerosis, enrolled in a pregnancy study. As DNA, the CDR3 is TGTGCCAGCAGCGCGGGCCCGAACTACGAGCAGTACTTC. Encoded protein: CASSAGPNYEQYF.